Listed below are T cell receptor beta chains from one sample, sequenced in a study of blood T cell repertoires in COVID-19. Data came from immunoSEQ multiplex PCR; TCRdb stores just in-frame clones and leaves some out. Of a few hundred thousand clones listed, 85% to 90% are singletons. The sample consisted of PBMCs or T cells enriched from blood (not recorded which). These receptor sequences come from a woman aged 18-30 years in a cohort exposed to, infected with or recovered from COVID-19 (not recorded which). Each CDR3 is given with its conserved first and last residue. The order of the fields is clone size, D gene, V gene, J gene, CDR3 protein, CDR3 DNA. D genes are given only for firm matches. Not every row has a clone size; where given, it reads once, few, many or a size class.

abundance: .
d_gene: TRBD1
v_gene: TRBV7-9
j_gene: TRBJ1-1
CDR3aa: CASSLMGTGDTEAFF
CDR3nt: TGTGCCAGCAGCCTAATGGGGACAGGGGACACTGAAGCTTTCTTT

abundance: .
d_gene: .
v_gene: TRBV9
j_gene: TRBJ1-2
CDR3aa: CASSVGADGYDGYTF
CDR3nt: TGTGCCAGCAGCGTAGGCGCTGACGGGTACGATGGCTACACCTTC

abundance: .
d_gene: .
v_gene: TRBV19
j_gene: TRBJ2-7
CDR3aa: CARPDIAYEQYF
CDR3nt: TGTGCCAGACCGGACATTGCCTACGAGCAGTACTTC

abundance: once
d_gene: .
v_gene: TRBV2
j_gene: TRBJ1-5
CDR3aa: CASSGLDSGNQPQHF
CDR3nt: TGTGCCAGCAGTGGCCTAGACTCGGGCAATCAGCCCCAGCATTTT

abundance: .
d_gene: .
v_gene: TRBV19
j_gene: TRBJ2-2
CDR3aa: CASSIWGVNTGELFF
CDR3nt: TGTGCCAGTAGTATTTGGGGGGTCAACACCGGGGAGCTGTTTTTT

abundance: .
d_gene: TRBD2
v_gene: TRBV28
j_gene: TRBJ2-5
CDR3aa: CASRLSGGGADGETQYF
CDR3nt: TGTGCCAGCAGATTATCAGGCGGGGGGGCCGATGGGGAGACCCAGTACTTC

abundance: .
d_gene: .
v_gene: TRBV25-1
j_gene: TRBJ1-1
CDR3aa: CASSESGRGGTEAFF
CDR3nt: TGTGCCAGCAGTGAATCGGGCAGGGGCGGCACTGAAGCTTTCTTT

abundance: .
d_gene: TRBD1
v_gene: TRBV9
j_gene: TRBJ2-5
CDR3aa: CASGPRGTGVGETQYF
CDR3nt: TGTGCCAGCGGTCCCAGGGGGACAGGGGTCGGGGAGACCCAGTACTTC

abundance: .
d_gene: .
v_gene: TRBV7-6
j_gene: TRBJ2-1
CDR3aa: CASSLVAGTGNINEQFF
CDR3nt: TGTGCCAGCAGCTTGGTAGCGGGGACAGGGAACATTAATGAGCAGTTCTTC

abundance: .
d_gene: TRBD1
v_gene: TRBV9
j_gene: TRBJ1-3
CDR3aa: CASSPQVATGGAGNTIYF
CDR3nt: TGTGCCAGCAGCCCCCAGGTTGCGACAGGGGGGGCTGGAAACACCATATATTTT

abundance: .
d_gene: .
v_gene: TRBV2
j_gene: TRBJ2-7
CDR3aa: CASSDVRVRRDEQYF
CDR3nt: TGTGCCAGCAGTGATGTCCGGGTCCGCCGGGACGAGCAGTACTTC

abundance: .
d_gene: .
v_gene: TRBV25-1
j_gene: TRBJ1-2
CDR3aa: CASTPTGGANYGYTF
CDR3nt: TGTGCCAGCACCCCAACCGGGGGAGCTAACTATGGCTACACCTTC

abundance: .
d_gene: .
v_gene: TRBV2
j_gene: TRBJ1-1
CDR3aa: CASNRRSTEAFF
CDR3nt: TGTGCCAGCAACCGCCGGTCCACTGAAGCTTTCTTT

abundance: .
d_gene: TRBD2
v_gene: TRBV3-1/TRBV3-2
j_gene: TRBJ2-1
CDR3aa: CASSQGLAQYNEQFF
CDR3nt: TGTGCCAGCAGCCAAGGACTAGCTCAGTACAATGAGCAGTTCTTC

abundance: .
d_gene: .
v_gene: TRBV28
j_gene: TRBJ2-6
CDR3aa: CASSLWWGPGANVLTF
CDR3nt: TGTGCCAGCAGTTTATGGTGGGGCCCTGGGGCCAACGTCCTGACTTTC

abundance: .
d_gene: .
v_gene: TRBV7-6
j_gene: TRBJ2-5
CDR3aa: CASSSVSGGRKTQYF
CDR3nt: TGTGCCAGCAGCTCAGTATCGGGGGGCCGGAAGACCCAGTACTTC

abundance: .
d_gene: .
v_gene: TRBV11-3
j_gene: TRBJ1-1
CDR3aa: CASSPAGDPTEAFF
CDR3nt: TGTGCCAGCAGCCCTGCCGGGGATCCGACTGAAGCTTTCTTT